Described below is a single TCR beta chain sequence and its context. Sequencing was performed with immunoSEQ multiplex PCR; in TCRdb, only in-frame clones are kept and a portion is missing. Seen here are under 45,000 clones, 82% observed once, and the top ten hold roughly 18%. The data belong to a study of PD-L1 blockade in urothelial cancer. Study-wide background: Individuals in the cohort had been given 0 to 3 earlier chemotherapy regimens. Counts from blood samples showed a median of 141,255 T cells. Analysis of the blood was performed 3 weeks (second dose) and 6 weeks after treatment start.

Germline assignment: CDR1 SNHLY and CDR2 FYNNEI. V was clipped by 4 bases and J by 5 bases; unmatched bases: 9. The CDR3 is 15 amino acids. A total of 1 to 8 samples per patient were collected pretreatment and on-treatment. V usage is TRBV2 and J usage is TRBJ2-5, with 8 nucleotides matching TRBD1. The sequence came from a man aged 55 to 70 with urothelial cancer. The sample consisted of PBMCs, taken around atezolizumab (anti-PD-L1) treatment. The CDR3 loop reads CASSVDREFTETQYF. The DNA of the CDR3 is TGTGCCAGCAGTGTGGACAGGGAATTTACGGAGACCCAGTACTTC.